The 30 T cell receptor beta chains below come from one sample, sequenced in a study of T-cell reconstitution after alpha-beta-depleted transplantation in children. Unique molecular identifiers were used to barcode this TCRbeta library. TCRdb reanalysed the PCR reads using MiXCR and keeps one entry per CDR3 protein. The data hold about 420,000 distinct CDR3 sequences, with approximately 10% observed a single time. Sample: PBMCs from the stem cell graft donor, taken from the stem cell graft. All receptors come from a human donor who donated a stem cell graft to a child with acute myeloid leukemia.

This chain uses TRBV20-1 with TRBJ2-5, with 8 bases aligning to TRBD2. The V gene end was trimmed by 3 bases and the J gene end by 1 base; junction bases not matched to a gene: 10. CDR1 is DFQATT, CDR2 SNEGSKA, per germline (reference sequence). This CDR3 region has 16 residues. The CDR3 protein is CSARAGAGGLQETQYF. CDR3 sequence (DNA): TGCAGTGCTAGGGCGGGGGCGGGGGGCCTCCAAGAGACCCAGTACTTC.

In regard to this clonotype: Since a much larger clone is just one base distant, this may be a read error. The gene calls are TRBV7-8 and TRBJ2-3, with 8 nucleotides matching TRBD1. The junction had 3 bases not matched to a gene; V was cut back by 5 bases and J by 2 bases. This CDR3 region has 14 residues. Germline lookup yields CDR1 SGHVS and CDR2 FQNEAQ. The CDR3: CASSQDRATDTQYF. CDR3 in DNA: TGTGCCAGCAGCCAGGACAGGGCCACAGATACGCAGTATTTT.

The chain couples TRBV21-1 to TRBJ1-5; the table names TRBD1, a call not compared with the DNA. TRBV21-1 is designated a pseudogene. The CDR3 is 16 amino acids. CDR3: CASRGGPQGANQPQHF. The CDR3 coding sequence is TGTGCCAGCAGGGGGGGGCCTCAAGGGGCCAATCAGCCCCAGCATTTT.

This clonotype appeared many times. This CDR3 is CSARDKREFAETQYF. CDR3 coding DNA: TGCAGTGCTAGAGATAAGCGGGAGTTTGCGGAGACCCAGTACTTC. The V and J genes are TRBV20-1 and TRBJ2-5; 8 bases match TRBD2. CDR3 length: 15 residues. Per germline, CDR1 DFQATT and CDR2 SNEGSKA (reference sequence). V was clipped by 0 bases and J by 5 bases; unmatched bases: 8.

V is TRBV7-9 and J is TRBJ2-1; tentatively, D is TRBD2 (5 bases). CDR1 SEHNR and CDR2 FQNEAQ come from the germline V gene (reference sequence). V shed 1 base and J shed 4 bases, with 11 bases lying between them. The CDR3 loop spans 15 amino acids. CDR3: CASSLGGSPYNEQFF. The CDR3, as DNA: TGTGCCAGCAGCTTAGGAGGGAGTCCTTACAATGAGCAGTTCTTC.

This clonotype was observed many times. V is TRBV6-8 and J is TRBJ2-1; 8 nucleotides match TRBD1. This CDR3 is 20 amino acids long. The ends lost 2 bases at V and 0 bases at J; junction bases unmatched: 15. Germline V lookup: CDR1 MNHGY, CDR2 SAAAGT. CDR3 DNA sequence: TGTGCCAGCAGTTACCGACAGGGGACGTTCCCATTGAGCTCCTACAATGAGCAGTTCTTC. This encodes CASSYRQGTFPLSSYNEQFF.

The chain employs TRBV12-3 or TRBV12-4 and TRBJ1-2; the D gene is possibly TRBD1 (6 bases). The CDR3 is 17 residues long. With 2 bases removed from V and 5 bases from J, the gap between germline ends came to 21 bases. CDR3 amino acids: CASSLRELRTAKYGYTF. The CDR3 nucleotides are TGTGCCAGCAGTTTACGCGAGCTGCGGACAGCGAAGTATGGCTACACCTTC.

This clonotype was observed a few times. The chain combines TRBV6-5 with TRBJ1-2; a weak D match, TRBD1 (5 bases). Germline V gives CDR1 MNHEY, CDR2 SVGAGI. This CDR3 has 14 amino acids. Trimming pared 3 bases from V and 1 base from J, leaving 9 bases between. The CDR3 protein is CASSYGAVNYGYTF. The CDR3 DNA reads as TGTGCCAGCAGTTATGGGGCTGTTAACTATGGCTACACCTTC.

This clonotype was found a few times. V is TRBV4-1 and J is TRBJ2-3; possibly TRBD2 for D (5 bases). Germline lookup yields CDR1 MGHRA and CDR2 YSYEKL. CDR3 length: 15 amino acids. V shed 4 bases and J shed 8 bases, with 19 bases lying between them. CDR3 DNA sequence: TGCGCCAGCAGCCCCCTAGCCGGGCTCGGAGGTACGCAGTATTTT. Translation: CASSPLAGLGGTQYF.

Only a few counts were recorded for this clonotype. The V call is TRBV6-1, the J call TRBJ1-6; 8 nucleotides align to TRBD1. Germline V gene sequence: CDR1 MNHNS, CDR2 SASEGT. Trimming took 2 bases from V and 9 from J; bases not matched to a gene: 6. The CDR3 totals 15 residues. The CDR3 bases are TGTGCCAGCAGTGAATTAGCAGGGGGCATTTCACCCCTCCACTTT. It is translated as CASSELAGGISPLHF.

This clonotype showed up many times. The rearrangement links TRBV6-1 to TRBJ2-2, with 10 bases fitting TRBD1. This CDR3 comprises 17 residues. Germline CDR1 is MNHNS and CDR2 is SASEGT. The trim removed 3 bases at V and 6 bases at J, leaving 10 bases unmatched. The CDR3 bases are TGTGCCAGCAGTGATCCCATCGACAGGGGGCATTCCGGGGAGCTGTTTTTT. This gives the protein CASSDPIDRGHSGELFF.

The chain recombines TRBV4-1 with TRBJ2-1; 7 bases fit TRBD2. This CDR3 comprises 17 residues. After removal of 2 bases from V and 2 bases from J, the junction contained 9 bases not matched to a gene. CDR1 is MGHRA and CDR2 is YSYEKL in the germline V gene. CDR3: CASSQPTATSPYNEQFF. CDR3 DNA sequence: TGCGCCAGCAGCCAACCAACAGCGACTAGCCCCTACAATGAGCAGTTCTTC.

This clonotype was found a few times. This chain joins TRBV20-1 and TRBJ2-7, with 10 positions matching TRBD1. Germline lookup yields CDR1 DFQATT and CDR2 SNEGSKA (reference sequence). CDR3 length: 16 amino acids. The ends lost 6 bases at V and 3 bases at J; junction bases unmatched: 14. Here the CDR3 DNA reads TGCAGTGCCCAGAAGACCGGGACAGGGGTTAACTACGAGCAGTACTTC. Protein product: CSAQKTGTGVNYEQYF.

Many counts were recorded for this clonotype. The CDR3 nucleotides read TGCGCCAGCAGCTTGGACGGGGGGGGCACAGATACGCAGTATTTT. Protein sequence: CASSLDGGGTDTQYF. This rearrangement joins TRBV5-1 to TRBJ2-3; 8 bases agree with TRBD2. The CDR3 covers 15 residues. Per germline, CDR1 SGHRS and CDR2 YFSETQ. Losses at the gene ends were 0 bases for V and 1 base for J; bases not matched to a gene: 1.

This clonotype was seen more than once but under ten times. The genes are TRBV5-1 and TRBJ2-7; unclear D gene. V was clipped by 3 bases and J by 2 bases, with 12 bases between them. This CDR3 contains 14 residues. Germline CDR1 is SGHRS and CDR2 is YFSETQ. The CDR3: CASSSDWPPYEQYF. Here the CDR3 DNA reads TGCGCCAGCAGCTCAGACTGGCCGCCCTACGAGCAGTACTTC.

This chain connects TRBV15 to TRBJ1-5; D gene ambiguous. Between the trimmed V and J ends, which lost 0 bases and 9 bases, there was a span of 15 bases. Germline CDR1 and CDR2: LNHNV and YYDKDF (reference sequence). This CDR3 contains 15 residues. The CDR3 spells CATSRDIGGSTPQHF. The CDR3 DNA follows: TGTGCCACCAGCAGAGATATCGGCGGGAGTACGCCCCAGCATTTT.

This chain uses TRBV7-2 with TRBJ2-3; either TRBD1 or TRBD2 may fit D (5 bases each). Germline V gene lookup returns CDR1 SGHTA and CDR2 FQGNSA. The CDR3 length is 16 residues. Trimming left V 2 bases short and J 0 bases short, with 12 bases between. CDR3 DNA sequence: TGTGCCAGCAGCTTAATTCCGGGGCCTAGCACAGATACGCAGTATTTT. This sequence encodes CASSLIPGPSTDTQYF. Using reference TRBV7-2 and TRBJ2-3 for the parts outside the CDR3, the full variable domain is GAGVSQSPSNKVTEKGKDVELRCDPISGHTALYWYRQSLGQGLEFLIYFQGNSAPDKSGLPSDRFSAERTGGSVSTLTIQRTQQEDSAVYLCASSLIPGPSTDTQYFGPGTRLTVL.

This chain links TRBV12-3 or TRBV12-4 with TRBJ2-3; D gene uncertain. This CDR3 has 14 amino acids. V lost 3 bases and J 6 bases, leaving 13 bases between the germline ends. The CDR3 here is CASSLTSAWDTQYF. The CDR3 coding sequence is TGTGCCAGCAGTTTGACCAGCGCGTGGGATACGCAGTATTTT.

V gene TRBV11-2 combines with J gene TRBJ2-7; D might be TRBD2 (5 bases). Trimming removed 4 bases at V and 1 base at J, with 14 bases between. This CDR3 has 15 amino acids. Per germline, CDR1 SGHAT and CDR2 FQNNGV. The CDR3 DNA follows: TGTGCCAGCAGCTCTGCGGGTCTCCTTTCCTACGAGCAGTACTTC. It codes for CASSSAGLLSYEQYF.

This clonotype was found a few times. In DNA, the CDR3 is TGCAGCGTTGTTTGGGACAGGGCTTATGGCTACACCTTC. Translating gives CSVVWDRAYGYTF. The V and J genes are TRBV29-1 and TRBJ1-2; TRBD1 matches at 9 bases. Germline CDR1 SQVTM, CDR2 ANQGSEA. CDR3 length: 13 amino acids. The trim removed 4 bases at V and 5 bases at J, leaving 5 bases unmatched.

This clonotype was seen only a few times. The rearrangement uses TRBV6-1 and TRBJ2-1; D possibly uses TRBD1 or TRBD2 (6 bases each). CDR1 and CDR2 (germline): MNHNS, SASEGT. Trimming took 6 bases from V and 8 from J, leaving 11 bases between them. This CDR3 contains 12 residues. The CDR3 loop reads CASRDRGDEQFF. CDR3 DNA sequence: TGTGCCAGCAGGGATAGGGGGGATGAGCAGTTCTTC.

This clonotype was seen repeatedly, ten times or more. The chain recombines TRBV2 with TRBJ1-3, with D perhaps matching TRBD1 (5 bases). The V gene lost 4 bases and the J gene lost 8 bases, with 12 bases spanning the gap. Germline CDR1 SNHLY, CDR2 FYNNEI. The CDR3 runs 13 residues. CDR3 coding DNA: TGTGCCAGCAGTGGAACGGGGCCGGACACCATATATTTT. Amino acids: CASSGTGPDTIYF.

This clonotype was seen a few times. The V and J genes are TRBV7-8 and TRBJ2-7; TRBD1 aligns across 7 bases. The J segment lost 3 bases and the V segment lost 3 bases, leaving 8 bases of the junction unmatched. The germline V gene has CDR1 SGHVS and CDR2 FQNEAQ. The CDR3 contains 15 residues. The CDR3 is CASSLQPGQSYEQYF. Written as DNA, the CDR3 is TGTGCCAGCAGCTTGCAACCGGGACAGAGCTACGAGCAGTACTTC.

V usage is TRBV19 and J usage is TRBJ2-5; TRBD1 matches 9 bases. With V trimmed by 9 bases and J by 5 bases, 10 bases remained unmatched. This CDR3 region has 14 residues. The germline V gene has CDR1 LNHDA and CDR2 SQIVND (reference sequence). The CDR3 DNA is TGTGCCAGCAGACCAACAGGGGGCATTGAGACCCAGTACTTC. It encodes CASRPTGGIETQYF.

This clonotype was counted many times. The V and J genes are TRBV12-3 or TRBV12-4 and TRBJ2-1; D might be TRBD1 (6 bases). CDR3 length: 14 amino acids. Trimming pared 2 bases from V and 5 bases from J, leaving 10 bases between. Here the CDR3 DNA reads TGTGCCAGCAGTTTAAGGACAGATAACAATGAGCAGTTCTTC. Translated, it gives CASSLRTDNNEQFF.

Only a few counts were recorded for this clonotype. This sequence joins TRBV7-2 and TRBJ1-4; TRBD1 agrees at 7 bases. CDR3 length: 15 amino acids. Germline V gene lookup returns CDR1 SGHTA and CDR2 FQGNSA. V dropped 1 base and J dropped 4; count of bases not matched to a gene: 3. Here the CDR3 reads CASSLGGQFNEKLFF. In DNA, the CDR3 is TGTGCCAGCAGCTTAGGGGGACAGTTTAATGAAAAACTGTTTTTT.

This clonotype appeared a few times. The chain combines TRBV30 with TRBJ1-5, with TRBD1 matching 8 bases. J gave up 7 bases and V 3 bases, and 11 bases lay outside the gene matches. The CDR3 has 15 residues. Germline V gene data show CDR1 as GTSNPN and CDR2 as SVGIG (reference sequence). The CDR3, as DNA: TGTGCCTGGAGCGAGCGGACAGGGCGACAGCAGCCCCAGCATTTT. It codes for CAWSERTGRQQPQHF.

The chain links TRBV20-1 to TRBJ2-1; TRBD2 matches at 12 bases. The CDR3 has 16 residues. Germline-derived CDR1 and CDR2 are DFQATT and SNEGSKA (reference sequence). J gave up 7 bases and V 4 bases, and 11 bases lay outside the gene matches. CDR3 DNA sequence: TGCAGTGCTACTAGCGGGAGGGCCAATGTGGGAAATGAGCAGTTCTTC. Its translation: CSATSGRANVGNEQFF.

As DNA, the CDR3 is TGTGCCAGCAGTTCCGCGGGGGGGGTGGGATTCGCGAACACCGGGGAGCTGTTTTTT. This translates into CASSSAGGVGFANTGELFF. V is TRBV6-5 and J is TRBJ2-2; 9 positions agree with TRBD2. V gave up 4 bases and J gave up 0 bases; unmatched junction bases: 12. This CDR3 contains 19 residues. In germline, CDR1 is MNHEY, CDR2 SVGAGI.

This sequence joins TRBV20-1 and TRBJ2-2, with D perhaps TRBD2 (6 bases). V dropped 3 bases and J dropped 6 bases, with 8 bases sitting between them. The CDR3 has 12 amino acids. Per the germline V gene, CDR1 is DFQATT and CDR2 is SNEGSKA (reference sequence). The CDR3 here is CSASLAPGELFF. The CDR3 DNA reads TGCAGTGCTAGTCTAGCGCCCGGGGAGCTGTTTTTT.